The sequence of this T cell receptor beta chain was determined in a study of blood T cells in healthy people across ages (dated by TCRdb to 2014 to 2015). At the level of the whole study: In model experiments, template switching captured about one uniquely barcoded TCR beta cDNA molecule for every two T cells. To track age-related changes in TCR beta repertoire diversity, the study relied on deep sequencing normalized with unique cDNA molecular identifiers. The donors were split into four age groups: young (average around 15 years), middle-aged (over 35), aged (around 67) and long-lived (more than 80). To avoid experimental bias, donors of different ages were spread randomly across the sequencing lanes. Using the same blood draw, the study looked at two additional independent replicas of 1 million unique cDNA reads for two donors, one aged 18 to 29 and the other aged 80 or older. The study at large found these results: Because profiling used bulk unsorted PBMCs, naive and antigen-experienced compartments could not be compared conclusively. As age increased, observed TCR beta diversity per million T cells dropped in a roughly linear way, and a significant reduction was already evident by age approximately 40. Donor CMV infection status was unknown, potentially confounding age-related changes in expanded clonotypes. Compared with the aged group, the long-lived group had more naive CD4+ T cells, fewer expanded clones and increased TCR diversity, suggesting age selection. Estimates of total diversity based on one million sequenced T cells were regarded as lower bounds and as underestimates. A strong correlation was found between observed TCR beta diversity and the percentage of naive T cells measured by flow cytometry.

The roughly 38 donors, aged roughly 6 to 95 years, were systemically healthy Caucasian individuals from Russia. Roughly 11 milliliters of peripheral blood were drawn from each donor into EDTA-treated Vacutainer tubes. Ficoll-Paque density-gradient centrifugation was used to isolate PBMCs, with at least 6.5 million per sample. Total RNA, at least 6 micrograms per sample, was extracted from PBMCs with Trizol reagent. For every donor, flow cytometry on a PBMC aliquot measured the percentage of naive CD45RAhigh/CD27high T cells. The library was made by 5' RACE. The sequencer was an Illumina HiSeq 2500. A second PCR of roughly 6 to 12 cycles was performed with a sample-barcoded 5' primer and a J-beta primer mix. A unique molecular identifier was introduced onto each TCR beta cDNA molecule by a template-switch 5' adaptor carrying 12 random nucleotides. At least 2.5 million CDR3-containing paired-end reads were obtained from each sample. First-strand cDNA synthesis was performed from all RNA using the Mint cDNA synthesis kit, with priming by a TRBC-specific oligonucleotide. Following uracil-DNA glycosylase treatment, a first 18-cycle PCR with universal primers M1SS and BC2_uni_R was performed on all cDNA. The original pipeline was this. For normalization, 1 million high-quality reads were randomly selected from each sample, with every read carrying a distinct molecular identifier. Reads with shared molecular identifiers were discarded instead of being binned into consensus sequences. MiTCR, run with a Q25 quality threshold and the strictest error-elimination algorithm, handled CDR3 identification, clonotype clustering and error correction. Lower-bound total TCR beta diversity was estimated with a nonparametric unseen species model using Euler transformation. Using fastp trimming at Q25 and MiXCR clonotype assembly, TCRdb reanalyzed the public sequencing data and kept in-frame beta chains. Each entry merges the rows of one CDR3 protein and shows their most common DNA and genes. The V and J calls were determined by TCRdb, not by the authors. The sample contains some 1.5 million distinct CDR3 sequences, under 30% of them found a single time. About 8% of the sample goes to the ten largest clones.

Worth noting for this clonotype: It has no known antigen specificity. Base qualities are not at hand, and no much larger clone is one base apart.

The TCR sequence derives from a woman in her 30s in good health. The material sequenced was blood.

The CDR3 reads CASSLEKDRGVTDTQYF. The bases are TGTGCCAGCAGCTTAGAGAAGGACAGGGGAGTCACAGATACGCAGTATTTT. The receptor chain draws on TRBV7-9 and TRBJ2-3, and TRBD1 aligns with 9 junction nucleotides. The CDR1 and CDR2 encoded by the germline V gene (reference sequence) are SEHNR and FQNEAQ. Its CDR3 holds 17 amino acids, cysteine through phenylalanine. The only DNA kept is the CDR3, 51 bases in frame from the first base. At the junction V is shortened by 1 base and J by 2 bases; bases outside the gene matches: 7.